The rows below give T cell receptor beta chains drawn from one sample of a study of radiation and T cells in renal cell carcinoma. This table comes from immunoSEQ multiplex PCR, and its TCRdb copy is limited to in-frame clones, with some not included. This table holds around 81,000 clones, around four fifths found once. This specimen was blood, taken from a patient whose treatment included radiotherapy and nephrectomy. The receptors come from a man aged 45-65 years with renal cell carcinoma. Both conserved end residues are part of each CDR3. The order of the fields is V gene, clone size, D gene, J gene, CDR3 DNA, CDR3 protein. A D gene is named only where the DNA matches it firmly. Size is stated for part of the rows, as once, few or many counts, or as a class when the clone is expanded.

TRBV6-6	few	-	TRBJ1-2	TGTGCCAGCAGTAGAACGACAGGCGACTATGGCTACACCTTC	CASSRTTGDYGYTF
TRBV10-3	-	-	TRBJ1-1	TGTGCCATCAGTGAGGAGACCCCGGGGACCACTGAAGCTTTCTTT	CAISEETPGTTEAFF
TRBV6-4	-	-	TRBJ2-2	TGTGCCAGCAGTGACCGCCAGTGGGCCGGGGAGCTGTTTTTT	CASSDRQWAGELFF
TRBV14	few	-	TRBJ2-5	TGTGCCAGCAGCAGGGCGGTGGTCGGAGAGACCCAGTACTTC	CASSRAVVGETQYF
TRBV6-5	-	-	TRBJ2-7	TGTGCCAGCAGTTACCAAGCAGGAACCTACGAGCAGTACTTC	CASSYQAGTYEQYF
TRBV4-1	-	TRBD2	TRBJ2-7	TGCGCCAGCAGCCAAGGAGAGCGGGAGCGGGACGAGCAGTACTTC	CASSQGERERDEQYF
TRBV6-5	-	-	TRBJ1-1	TGTGCCAGCAGTTACCGCCGGGACTTATATAACACTGAAGCTTTCTTT	CASSYRRDLYNTEAFF
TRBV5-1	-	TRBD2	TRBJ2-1	TGCGCCAGCAGCCCCCAGGTTAGCGGGGGGGCCACCTACAATGAGCAGTTCTTC	CASSPQVSGGATYNEQFF
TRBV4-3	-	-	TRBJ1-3	TGCGCCAGCAGCCAACTAGGAGGGATCCCTGGAAACACCATATATTTT	CASSQLGGIPGNTIYF
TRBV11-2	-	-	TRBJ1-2	TGTGCCAGCAGCTTAGATGGTGCACAGGGTACTAACTATGGCTACACCTTC	CASSLDGAQGTNYGYTF
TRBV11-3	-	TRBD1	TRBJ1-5	TGTGCCAGCAGCTTAGTTCTCTGGCAGGGGGCTAGCAATCAGCCCCAGCATTTT	CASSLVLWQGASNQPQHF
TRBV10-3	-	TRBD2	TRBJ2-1	TGTGCCATCAGTGAGACCGCCGGGACTAGCGGGAGCAATGAGCAGTTCTTC	CAISETAGTSGSNEQFF
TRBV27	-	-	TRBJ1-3	TGTGCCAGCGCATCCTGGGGGGGACGCAACTCTGGAAACACCATATATTTT	CASASWGGRNSGNTIYF
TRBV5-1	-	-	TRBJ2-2	TGCGCCAGCAGCTGGGGAACCGGGGAGCTGTTTTTT	CASSWGTGELFF
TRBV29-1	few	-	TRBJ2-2	TGCAGCGTTGCCGGGGGCGAGAGTGAGACCGGGGAGCTGTTTTTT	CSVAGGESETGELFF
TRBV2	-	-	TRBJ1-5	TGTGCCAGCAGTGGGGTAGGACAGAATCAGCCCCAGCATTTT	CASSGVGQNQPQHF
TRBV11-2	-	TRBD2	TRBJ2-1	TGTGCCAGCAGCACTGGACTAGCGGGAGGGCAATCCTACAATGAGCAGTTCTTC	CASSTGLAGGQSYNEQFF
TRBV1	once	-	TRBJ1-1	TGCACCAGCAGCCAAGTAGATGGAAGGGAAACTGAAGCTTTCTTT	CTSSQVDGRETEAFF
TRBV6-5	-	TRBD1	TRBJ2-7	TGTGCCAGCACCCCGGGGACAGGGAGCTCCTACGAGCAGTACTTC	CASTPGTGSSYEQYF
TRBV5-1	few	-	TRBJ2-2	TGCGCCAGCACCGCAAAGCCGAACACCGGGGAGCTGTTTTTT	CASTAKPNTGELFF
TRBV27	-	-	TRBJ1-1	TGTGCCAGCAGGGGGTGGGGGAGTTGGCATCCCAGCACTGAAGCTTTCTTT	CASRGWGSWHPSTEAFF
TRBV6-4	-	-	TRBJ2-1	TGTGCCAGCAGTGCCGTCGACTTTTACAATGAGCAGTTCTTC	CASSAVDFYNEQFF
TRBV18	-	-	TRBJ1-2	TGTGCCAGCTCACCCTACCCCCCAACTGGCCAAGATTATGGCTACACCTTC	CASSPYPPTGQDYGYTF
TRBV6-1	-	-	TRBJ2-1	TGTGCCAGCAGTGACTGGAACAATGAGCAGTTCTTC	CASSDWNNEQFF
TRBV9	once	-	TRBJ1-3	TGTGCCAGCAGCCTCACGCTTAGCCCTGGAAACACCATATATTTT	CASSLTLSPGNTIYF
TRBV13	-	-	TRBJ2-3	TGTGCCAGCAGCCTAGGAGGTGCAGATACGCAGTATTTT	CASSLGGADTQYF
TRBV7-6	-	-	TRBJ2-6	TGTGCCAGCAGCTTACGGGCAGTCTCTGGGGCCAACGTCCTGACTTTC	CASSLRAVSGANVLTF
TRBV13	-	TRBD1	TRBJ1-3	TGTGCCAGCAGCTTAAAACCGACAGGGACCGGAAACACCATATATTTT	CASSLKPTGTGNTIYF
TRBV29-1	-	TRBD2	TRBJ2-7	TGCAGCGTTGACGCTAGCGGCTCCTCCTACGAGCAGTACTTC	CSVDASGSSYEQYF
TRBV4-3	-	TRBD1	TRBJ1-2	TGCGCCAGCAGCCAGGACCCGCAGGGGGCAGGTGGCTACACCTTC	CASSQDPQGAGGYTF
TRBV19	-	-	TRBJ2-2	TGTGCCAGTAGTACGTTCGAGGGGACCGGGGAGCTGTTTTTT	CASSTFEGTGELFF
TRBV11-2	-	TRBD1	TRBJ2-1	TGTGCCAGCAGCTCCGGGACAGGGGGCTACAATGAGCAGTTCTTC	CASSSGTGGYNEQFF
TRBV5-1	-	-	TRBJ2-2	TGCGCCAGCAGCATGGGAGCAGGATTCACCGGGGAGCTGTTTTTT	CASSMGAGFTGELFF
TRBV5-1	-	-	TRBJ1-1	TGCGCCAGCAGCTTGGCCGGGGGCTCGAACACTGAAGCTTTCTTT	CASSLAGGSNTEAFF
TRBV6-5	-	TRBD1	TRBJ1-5	TGTGCCAGCAGTTACGGACAGGGGGGGAGCAATCAGCCCCAGCATTTT	CASSYGQGGSNQPQHF
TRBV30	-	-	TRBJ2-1	TGTGCCTGGAGCCGGACGGGGAGCTCCTACAATGAGCAGTTCTTC	CAWSRTGSSYNEQFF
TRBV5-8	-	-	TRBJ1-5	TGTGCCAGCAGCTTGACGCAGGGCAATCAGCCCCAGCATTTT	CASSLTQGNQPQHF
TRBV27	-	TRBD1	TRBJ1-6	TGTGCCAGCAGTATCACAGGGGTCGGTTCACCCCTCCACTTT	CASSITGVGSPLHF
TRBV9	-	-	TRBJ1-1	TGTGCCAGCAGCCCAAGTGAGGGGCTTACTGAAGCTTTCTTT	CASSPSEGLTEAFF
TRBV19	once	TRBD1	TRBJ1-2	TGTGCCAGTAGTGCAGGGGACAGGGACGGGAACACCTTC	CASSAGDRDGNTF
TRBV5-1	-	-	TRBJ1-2	TGCGCCAGCAGCTTGGGTGTTGTAGGGGGGACCTATGGCTACACCTTC	CASSLGVVGGTYGYTF
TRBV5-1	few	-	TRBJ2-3	TGCGCCAGCAGCTTATCGGGGGGCGGGACAGATACGCAGTATTTT	CASSLSGGGTDTQYF
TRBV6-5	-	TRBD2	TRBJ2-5	TGTGCCAGCAGACCGAGCGGGGACGAGACCCAGTACTTC	CASRPSGDETQYF
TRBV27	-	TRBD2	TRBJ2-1	TGTGCCAGCAGTTTAACTAGCGGAAACAATGAGCAGTTCTTC	CASSLTSGNNEQFF
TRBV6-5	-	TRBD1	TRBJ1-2	TGTGCCAGCAGAAAGACAGGGAGTAGCTATGGCTACACCTTC	CASRKTGSSYGYTF
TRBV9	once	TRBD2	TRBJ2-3	TGTGCCAGCAATCCAGCGGGGAGTGGAGATACGCAGTATTTT	CASNPAGSGDTQYF
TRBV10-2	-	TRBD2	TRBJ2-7	TGCGCCAGCAGTGAAATTTCCCGACCGGGACTATCAGTAGGCGAGCAGTACTTC	CASSEISRPGLSVGEQYF
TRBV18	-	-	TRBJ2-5	TGTGCCAGCTCACCGGGGGGCCAGGAGACCCAGTACTTC	CASSPGGQETQYF
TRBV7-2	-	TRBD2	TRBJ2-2	TGTGCCAGCAGCTTAGGAAGCGGGGGCCCGAACACCGGGGAGCTGTTTTTT	CASSLGSGGPNTGELFF
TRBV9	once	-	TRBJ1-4	TGTGCCAGCAGCATACAGGGTACTACTAATGAAAAACTGTTTTTT	CASSIQGTTNEKLFF
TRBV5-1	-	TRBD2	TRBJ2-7	TGCGCCAGCAGCCTACTAGCGGGAGCCACCCAAGTAATTTACGAGCAGTACTTC	CASSLLAGATQVIYEQYF
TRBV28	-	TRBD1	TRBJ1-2	TGTGCCAGCAGCGAGGGACAGAGCTATGGCTACACCTTC	CASSEGQSYGYTF
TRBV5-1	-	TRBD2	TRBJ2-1	TGCGCCAGCAGGCCGGGAGGCGGGTACAATGAGCAGTTCTTC	CASRPGGGYNEQFF
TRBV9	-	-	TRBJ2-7	TGTGCCAGCAGCGTAGACGGGTTGCCAGGGTACGAGCAGTACTTC	CASSVDGLPGYEQYF
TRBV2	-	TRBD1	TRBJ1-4	TGTGCCAGCAGAGACAGGGGACCTGAAAAACTGTTTTTT	CASRDRGPEKLFF
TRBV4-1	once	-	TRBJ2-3	TGCGCCAGCAGCCAAGATCGAGTGAGGGGGGGCGGAGATACGCAGTATTTT	CASSQDRVRGGGDTQYF
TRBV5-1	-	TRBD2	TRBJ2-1	TGCGCCAGCAGCCCCCAGGCATCTAGCGGGAGGGCCAATGAGCAGTTCTTC	CASSPQASSGRANEQFF
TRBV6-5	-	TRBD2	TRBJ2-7	TGTGCCAGCGGCCGCGTCCCTAGCGGGAGTTCCGAGCAGTACTTC	CASGRVPSGSSEQYF
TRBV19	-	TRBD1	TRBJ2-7	TGTGCCAGTAGCGAATTGGACAGGGGCAGGGACGAGCAGTACTTC	CASSELDRGRDEQYF